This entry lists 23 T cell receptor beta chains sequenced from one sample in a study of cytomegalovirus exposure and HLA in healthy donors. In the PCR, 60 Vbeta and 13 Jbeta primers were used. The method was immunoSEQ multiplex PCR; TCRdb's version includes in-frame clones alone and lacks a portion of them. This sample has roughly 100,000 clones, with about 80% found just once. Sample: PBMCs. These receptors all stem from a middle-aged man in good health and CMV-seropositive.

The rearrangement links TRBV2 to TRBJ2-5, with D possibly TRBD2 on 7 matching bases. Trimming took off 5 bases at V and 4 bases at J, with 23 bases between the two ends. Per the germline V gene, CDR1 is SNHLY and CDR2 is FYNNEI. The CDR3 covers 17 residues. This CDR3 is CASSRGGPGAERETQYF. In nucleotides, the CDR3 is TGTGCCAGCAGTAGGGGGGGACCGGGTGCTGAACGAGAGACCCAGTACTTC.

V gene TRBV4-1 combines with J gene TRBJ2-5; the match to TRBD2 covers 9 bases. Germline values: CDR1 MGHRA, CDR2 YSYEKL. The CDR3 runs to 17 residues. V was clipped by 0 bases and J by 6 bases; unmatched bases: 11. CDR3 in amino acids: CASSQEAGGGAVKTQYF. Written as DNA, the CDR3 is TGCGCCAGCAGCCAAGAGGCGGGCGGGGGGGCAGTGAAGACCCAGTACTTC.

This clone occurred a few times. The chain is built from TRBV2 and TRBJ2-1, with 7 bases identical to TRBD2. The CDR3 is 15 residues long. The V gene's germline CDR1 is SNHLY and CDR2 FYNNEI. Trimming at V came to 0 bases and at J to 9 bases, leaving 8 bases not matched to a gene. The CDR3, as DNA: TGTGCCAGCAGTGAAGCGGTACTAGCGCAGGTTGAGCAGTTCTTC. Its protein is CASSEAVLAQVEQFF.

For the CDR3, the DNA is TGTGCCAGCAGCTTAGACGTTGCGGGCTACAGCTCCTACGAGCAGTACTTC. Protein sequence: CASSLDVAGYSSYEQYF. V is TRBV7-9 and J is TRBJ2-7, with a weak D call TRBD2 (5 bases). This CDR3 is built from 17 residues. The germline CDR1 and CDR2 sequences are SEHNR and FQNEAQ (reference sequence). V was trimmed by 1 base and J by 0 bases, leaving 16 bases between them.

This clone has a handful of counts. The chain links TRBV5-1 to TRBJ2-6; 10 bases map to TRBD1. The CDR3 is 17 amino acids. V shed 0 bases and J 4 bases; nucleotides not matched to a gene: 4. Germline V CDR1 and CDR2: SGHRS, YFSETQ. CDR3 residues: CASSLGQGAPGANVLTF. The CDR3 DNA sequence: TGCGCCAGCAGCTTGGGACAGGGGGCGCCGGGGGCCAACGTCCTGACTTTC.

CDR3: CATADRFSYEQYF. The DNA for the CDR3 is TGTGCCACCGCGGACAGGTTCTCCTACGAGCAGTACTTC. The chain combines TRBV27 with TRBJ2-7; TRBD1 agrees at 7 bases. The V segment lost 10 bases and the J segment 0 bases; nucleotides outside the gene matches: 6. This CDR3 is built from 13 residues. Per the germline V gene, CDR1 is MNHEY and CDR2 is SMNVEV (reference sequence).

Written as DNA, the CDR3 is TGTGCTAGTGGTTTGGGGACAGGTCTCTATGGCTACACCTTC. Its translation is CASGLGTGLYGYTF. The V call is TRBV12-5, the J call TRBJ1-2; 7 bases agree with TRBD1. Germline V gene data show CDR1 as LGHNT and CDR2 as FRNRAP. The CDR3 loop spans 14 amino acids. Trimming cost V 1 base and J 4 bases; bases outside gene matches: 3.

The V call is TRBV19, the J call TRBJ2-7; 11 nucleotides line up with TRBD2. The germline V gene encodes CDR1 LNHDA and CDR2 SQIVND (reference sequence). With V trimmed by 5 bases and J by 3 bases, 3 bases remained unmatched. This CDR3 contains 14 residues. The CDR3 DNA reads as TGTGCCAGTAGTGGACTAGCGGGTCACTACGAGCAGTACTTC. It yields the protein CASSGLAGHYEQYF.

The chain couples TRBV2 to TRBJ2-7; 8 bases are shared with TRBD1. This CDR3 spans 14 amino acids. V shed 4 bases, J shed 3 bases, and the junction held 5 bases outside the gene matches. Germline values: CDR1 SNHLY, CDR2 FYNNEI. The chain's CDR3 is CASSGTGGVYEQYF. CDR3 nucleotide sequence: TGTGCCAGCAGTGGTACAGGGGGTGTCTACGAGCAGTACTTC.

The CDR3 here is CASSMGQGGAYEQYF. CDR3 nucleotides: TGTGCCAGTAGTATGGGACAGGGGGGCGCCTACGAGCAGTACTTC. The chain joins TRBV19 to TRBJ2-7, with 11 bases that match TRBD1. The CDR3 covers 15 residues. CDR1 is LNHDA and CDR2 is SQIVND in the germline V gene (reference sequence). V trimming: 3 bases; J trimming: 2 bases; junction bases outside the gene matches: 3.

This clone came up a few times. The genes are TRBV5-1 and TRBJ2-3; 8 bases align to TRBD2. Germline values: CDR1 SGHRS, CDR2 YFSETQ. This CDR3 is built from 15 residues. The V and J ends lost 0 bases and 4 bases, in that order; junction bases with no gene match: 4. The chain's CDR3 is CASSLGVAGSDTQYF. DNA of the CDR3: TGCGCCAGCAGCTTGGGAGTAGCGGGGTCAGATACGCAGTATTTT.

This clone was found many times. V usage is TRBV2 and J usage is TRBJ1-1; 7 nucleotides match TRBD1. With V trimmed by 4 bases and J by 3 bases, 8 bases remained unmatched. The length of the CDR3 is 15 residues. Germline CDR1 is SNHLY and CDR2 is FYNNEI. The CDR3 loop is CASSGQGASDTEAFF. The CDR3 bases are TGTGCCAGCAGTGGACAGGGCGCTTCGGACACTGAAGCTTTCTTT.

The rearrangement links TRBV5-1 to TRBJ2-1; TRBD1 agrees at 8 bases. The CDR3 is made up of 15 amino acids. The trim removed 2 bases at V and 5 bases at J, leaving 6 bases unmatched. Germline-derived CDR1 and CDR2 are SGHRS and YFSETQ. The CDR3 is CASSFLPGQDNEQFF. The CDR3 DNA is TGCGCCAGCAGCTTCCTACCGGGACAGGACAATGAGCAGTTCTTC.

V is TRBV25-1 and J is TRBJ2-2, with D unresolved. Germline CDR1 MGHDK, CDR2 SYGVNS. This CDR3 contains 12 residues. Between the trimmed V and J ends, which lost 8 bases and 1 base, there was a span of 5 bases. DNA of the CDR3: TGTGCCAGCTGCGGGAACACCGGGGAGCTGTTTTTT. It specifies CASCGNTGELFF.

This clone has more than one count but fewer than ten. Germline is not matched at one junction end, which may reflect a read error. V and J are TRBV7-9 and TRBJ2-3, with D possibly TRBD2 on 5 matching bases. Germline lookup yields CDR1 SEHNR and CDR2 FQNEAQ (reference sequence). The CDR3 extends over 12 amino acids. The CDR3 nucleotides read TGTTCCAGCAGCTGGGAGATGGGGACGCAGTATTTT. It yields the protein CSSSWEMGTQYF.

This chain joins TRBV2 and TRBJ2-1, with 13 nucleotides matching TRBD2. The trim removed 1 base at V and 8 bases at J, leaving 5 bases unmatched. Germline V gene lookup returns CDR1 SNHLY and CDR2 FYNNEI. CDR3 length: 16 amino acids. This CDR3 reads CASSEGTSGSSDEQFF. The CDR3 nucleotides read TGTGCCAGCAGTGAAGGGACTAGCGGGAGTAGCGATGAGCAGTTCTTC.

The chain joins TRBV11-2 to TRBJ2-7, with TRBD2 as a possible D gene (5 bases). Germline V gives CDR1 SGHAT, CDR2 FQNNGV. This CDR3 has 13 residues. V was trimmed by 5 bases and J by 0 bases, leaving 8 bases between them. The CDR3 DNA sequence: TGTGCCAGCAGCGGAGGTAGCTCCTACGAGCAGTACTTC. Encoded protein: CASSGGSSYEQYF.

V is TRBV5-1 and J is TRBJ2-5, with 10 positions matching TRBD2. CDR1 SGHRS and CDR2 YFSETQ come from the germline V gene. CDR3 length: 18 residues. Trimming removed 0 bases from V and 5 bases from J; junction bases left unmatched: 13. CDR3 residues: CASSLVPPSGGPEETQYF. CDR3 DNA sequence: TGCGCCAGCAGCTTGGTGCCCCCTAGCGGGGGCCCCGAGGAGACCCAGTACTTC.

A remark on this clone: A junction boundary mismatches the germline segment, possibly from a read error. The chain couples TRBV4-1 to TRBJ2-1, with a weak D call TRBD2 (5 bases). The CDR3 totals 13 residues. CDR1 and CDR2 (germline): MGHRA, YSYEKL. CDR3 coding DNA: TGCGCCAGAAGCCTACTAGTTTACAATGAGCAGTTCTTC. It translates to CARSLLVYNEQFF.

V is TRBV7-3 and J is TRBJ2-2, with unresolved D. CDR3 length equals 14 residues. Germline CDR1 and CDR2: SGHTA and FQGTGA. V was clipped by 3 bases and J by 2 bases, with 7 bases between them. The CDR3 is CASSFDTNTGELFF. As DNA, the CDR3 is TGTGCCAGCAGCTTCGACACCAACACCGGGGAGCTGTTTTTT.

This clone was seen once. CDR3 sequence (DNA): TGTGCCAGCAGCCGGACTGTGCACGAGCAGTACTTC. Protein: CASSRTVHEQYF. J is TRBJ2-7 and V is TRBV5-6; possibly TRBD2 for D (5 bases). Germline-derived CDR1 and CDR2 are SGHDT and YYEEEE. This CDR3 comprises 12 residues. Trimming shortened V by 4 bases and J by 5 bases, and 10 bases separated the two germline ends.

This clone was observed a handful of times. DNA of the CDR3: TGTGCCAGCATATCTCCGGGGGGGAAGCAGGAGCAGTTCTTC. Protein product: CASISPGGKQEQFF. The chain is built from TRBV6-5 and TRBJ2-1, with TRBD2 identical over 8 bases. The CDR3 has 14 residues. J gave up 10 bases and V 7 bases, and 12 bases lay outside the gene matches. The germline CDR1 and CDR2 sequences are MNHEY and SVGAGI.

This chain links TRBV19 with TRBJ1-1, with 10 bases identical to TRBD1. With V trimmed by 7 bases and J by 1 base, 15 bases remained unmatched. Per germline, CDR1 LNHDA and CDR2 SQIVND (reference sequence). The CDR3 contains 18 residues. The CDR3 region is CASTLKGGQGNRNTEAFF. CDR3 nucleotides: TGTGCCAGTACCCTAAAAGGGGGACAGGGGAATCGGAACACTGAAGCTTTCTTT.